These 21 T cell receptor beta chains came from one sample sequenced in a study of response to subunit inactivated influenza vaccine. TCRdb processed the RT-PCR reads anew with MiXCR; each CDR3 protein has one entry. The sample shows approximately 730,000 distinct CDR3 sequences, about 15% of them seen only once. Sequenced material: PBMCs from blood, taken less than 15 days before vaccination. The receptors stem from a man between 50 and 59 years old who received an inactivated influenza vaccine.

The genes are TRBV20-1 and TRBJ1-5; perhaps TRBD1 as D (6 bases). The germline CDR1 and CDR2 sequences are DFQATT and SNEGSKA (reference sequence). CDR3 length: 15 amino acids. The V and J ends lost 6 bases and 0 bases respectively, with 15 bases between them. The CDR3: CSARRGADSNQPQHF. The CDR3, as DNA: TGCAGTGCCCGGCGGGGGGCAGATAGCAATCAGCCCCAGCATTTT.

This clonotype occurred a few times. This chain links TRBV24-1 with TRBJ2-1, with D uncertain. This CDR3 has 13 residues. Trimming shortened V by 5 bases and J by 2 bases, and 6 bases separated the two germline ends. Germline CDR1 and CDR2: KGHDR and SFDVKD. CDR3 in DNA: TGTGCCACCAGTGTGGCGGCCTACAATGAGCAGTTCTTC. This gives the protein CATSVAAYNEQFF.

The CDR3 DNA reads as TGCAGTGCTTTAATTCTAACGGGAGGATCCTACGAGCAGTACTTC. Amino acids: CSALILTGGSYEQYF. The chain carries TRBV20-1 and TRBJ2-7; 7 bases are shared with TRBD2. The V gene end was trimmed by 5 bases and the J gene end by 1 base; junction bases not matched to a gene: 11. CDR1 is DFQATT, CDR2 SNEGSKA, per germline (reference sequence). This CDR3 contains 15 residues.

The chain is built from TRBV6-4 and TRBJ2-2; tentative D call: TRBD2 (5 bases). The ends were cut back, 3 bases at V and 3 bases at J, with 8 bases in the middle. There are 14 residues in the CDR3. CDR1 MRHNA and CDR2 SNTAGT come from the germline V gene. The CDR3 is CASSEEGDTGELFF. The CDR3, as DNA: TGTGCCAGCAGTGAAGAGGGTGACACCGGGGAGCTGTTTTTT.

This chain joins TRBV12-3 or TRBV12-4 and TRBJ2-7; a weak D match, TRBD2 (6 bases). Trimming left V 5 bases short and J 6 bases short, with 20 bases between. The CDR3 extends over 15 amino acids. CDR3 DNA sequence: TGTGCCAGCAGTCTAGGGACTGGGAATATACTCGAGCAGTACTTC. Translating it yields CASSLGTGNILEQYF.

This clonotype was found a few times. In nucleotides, the CDR3 is TGTGCCAGCAGCCAAGACCTACAGGGGCATAGATCACCCCTCCACTTT. As protein: CASSQDLQGHRSPLHF. V gene TRBV3-1 combines with J gene TRBJ1-6; TRBD1 agrees at 7 bases. Trimming took 0 bases from V and 10 from J; bases not matched to a gene: 9. This CDR3 is built from 16 residues. Germline V gene lookup returns CDR1 LGHDT and CDR2 YNNKEL (reference sequence).

The J gene is TRBJ2-1, the V gene TRBV20-1; D perhaps matches TRBD2 (7 bases). The CDR3 contains 14 residues. Between the trimmed V and J ends, which lost 3 bases and 2 bases, there was a span of 11 bases. CDR1 and CDR2 from the germline V gene are DFQATT and SNEGSKA (reference sequence). CDR3 residues: CSARGGAAYNEQFF. Here the CDR3 DNA reads TGCAGTGCTAGGGGGGGGGCCGCCTACAATGAGCAGTTCTTC.

With respect to this clonotype: At one of its ends the junction is not consistent with the germline gene, which may arise from a read error. The rearrangement joins TRBV4-2 to TRBJ2-2; 8 bases map to TRBD2. Germline loops: CDR1 LGHNA, CDR2 YNFKEQ. The CDR3 runs 18 residues. In nucleotides, the CDR3 is TGTGCCAGCAGCCAAGGCCGCCTTAGCGGGGTGAACACCGAGGAGCTGTTTTTT. Amino acid sequence: CASSQGRLSGVNTEELFF.

This clonotype showed up many times. This chain links TRBV5-8 with TRBJ2-5; no clear D gene. The CDR3 extends over 17 amino acids. Germline CDR1 is SGHTS and CDR2 is YDEGEE. The germline V and J ends were trimmed by 1 base and 6 bases, with 22 bases remaining between them. CDR3 in DNA: TGTGCCAGCAGCTTGCTATCGGATATCCAAGAGCTTAAGACCCAGTACTTC. Protein sequence: CASSLLSDIQELKTQYF.

The chain uses TRBV5-6 and TRBJ2-7, with D possibly being TRBD1 or TRBD2 (6 bases each). Looked up from germline, CDR1 is SGHDT and CDR2 is YYEEEE. The CDR3 extends over 16 amino acids. V was shortened by 4 bases and J by 3 bases, with 20 bases between the two germline ends. The DNA of the CDR3 is TGTGCCAGCAGCCTCGCCACGGGGGCCTTACTCTACGAGCAGTACTTC. This translates into CASSLATGALLYEQYF. Variable domain in full (rest from reference TRBV5-6 and TRBJ2-7): DAGVTQSPTHLIKTRGQQVTLRCSPKSGHDTVSWYQQALGQGPQFIFQYYEEEERQRGNFPDRFSGHQFPNYSSELNVNALLLGDSALYLCASSLATGALLYEQYFGPGTRLTVT.

This clonotype was counted ten times or more. The V call is TRBV12-3 or TRBV12-4, the J call TRBJ2-7; 11 bases agree with TRBD2. After removal of 5 bases from V and 3 bases from J, the junction contained 6 bases not matched to a gene. The CDR3 has 15 residues. DNA of the CDR3: TGTGCCAGCAGTCGCAGACTAGCGGGGTTCTACGAGCAGTACTTC. Translated: CASSRRLAGFYEQYF.

The chain has TRBV3-1 and TRBJ1-6; TRBD1 agrees at 11 bases. The CDR3 has 20 amino acids. The junction had 20 bases not matched to a gene; V was cut back by 5 bases and J by 8 bases. The germline gives CDR1 LGHDT, CDR2 YNNKEL (reference sequence). This chain's CDR3 is CASSRRTQGRGQGAYSPLHF. The CDR3 DNA reads as TGTGCCAGCAGCAGAAGAACCCAAGGTAGAGGACAGGGGGCATATTCACCCCTCCACTTT.

This clonotype was recorded at least ten times. The rearrangement joins TRBV5-5 to TRBJ1-1; D may be TRBD1 (5 bases). The CDR3 loop spans 14 amino acids. Germline CDR1 is SGHKS and CDR2 is YYEKEE (reference sequence). With 2 bases removed from V and 0 bases from J, the gap between germline ends came to 8 bases. CDR3 in DNA: TGTGCCAGCAGCTTCGGCAGGGTGAACACTGAAGCTTTCTTT. It specifies CASSFGRVNTEAFF.

This chain uses TRBV6-5 with TRBJ1-3; D not certain. Germline V gene lookup returns CDR1 MNHEY and CDR2 SVGAGI. V lost 4 bases and J lost 0, with 7 bases in between. This CDR3 comprises 14 residues. CDR3 protein: CASSSSSSGNTIYF. The CDR3 region has the DNA TGTGCCAGCAGTTCTTCAAGCTCTGGAAACACCATATATTTT.

The V and J genes are TRBV15 and TRBJ2-1; 7 bases align to TRBD1. Trimming removed 5 bases from V and 8 bases from J; junction bases left unmatched: 6. Per the germline V gene, CDR1 is LNHNV and CDR2 is YYDKDF (reference sequence). The CDR3 spans 13 residues. CDR3 nucleotide sequence: TGTGCCACCAGCGACAAAGGGGGCGATGAGCAGTTCTTC. Translated, it gives CATSDKGGDEQFF.

There are a few counts of this clonotype. The gene calls are TRBV7-8 and TRBJ2-5; D tentatively reads TRBD1 or TRBD2 (5 bases each). V lost 5 bases and J 3 bases, leaving 13 bases between the germline ends. The CDR3 is 14 residues long. The germline V gene has CDR1 SGHVS and CDR2 FQNEAQ. CDR3 nucleotide sequence: TGTGCCAGCAGCGAGGGACCTCACAAAGAGACCCAGTACTTC. This encodes CASSEGPHKETQYF.

A few counts support this clonotype. V is TRBV4-2 and J is TRBJ2-5; 8 bases match TRBD1. From germline, CDR1 is LGHNA and CDR2 YNFKEQ. The CDR3 runs to 16 residues. V was pared by 4 bases and J by 5 bases, with 12 bases of the junction left unmatched. CDR3 coding DNA: TGTGCCAGCAGCCCCCAATCAGGGGGCAAACGTGAGACCCAGTACTTC. Protein sequence: CASSPQSGGKRETQYF.

This clonotype was recorded at least ten times. The chain uses TRBV2 and TRBJ1-5; D gene unclear. This CDR3 is built from 12 residues. From germline, CDR1 is SNHLY and CDR2 FYNNEI. V gave up 3 bases and J gave up 4 bases, with 4 bases separating them. DNA of the CDR3: TGTGCCAGCAGTGACCCGAATCAGCCCCAGCATTTT. Translation gives CASSDPNQPQHF.

This clonotype has a count of ten or more. The rearrangement links TRBV4-1 to TRBJ1-6; D gene unclear. Germline V CDR1 and CDR2: MGHRA, YSYEKL. V lost 0 bases, J lost 0 bases, and 6 bases lay in between. The CDR3 extends over 16 amino acids. The CDR3 reads CASSQDGYSYNSPLHF. For the CDR3, the DNA is TGCGCCAGCAGCCAAGATGGTTACTCCTATAATTCACCCCTCCACTTT.

This chain connects TRBV20-1 to TRBJ2-7; D perhaps matches TRBD1 (5 bases). Trimming removed 0 bases from V and 6 bases from J, with 15 bases in between. Germline CDR1 and CDR2: DFQATT and SNEGSKA (reference sequence). This CDR3 spans 14 amino acids. CDR3 region: CSARDPGKPSEQYF. CDR3 DNA sequence: TGCAGTGCTAGAGATCCAGGGAAACCGTCCGAGCAGTACTTC.

The V call is TRBV5-1, the J call TRBJ1-1; 8 bases fit TRBD1. Per germline, CDR1 SGHRS and CDR2 YFSETQ. The CDR3 contains 15 residues. V was pared by 4 bases and J by 5 bases, with 10 bases of the junction left unmatched. The CDR3 DNA reads TGCGCCAGCAGCAAACCGACAGGGGCAGGTACTGAAGCTTTCTTT. Protein product: CASSKPTGAGTEAFF.